Below are 16 T cell receptor beta chains sequenced from a single sample in a study of blood T cell repertoires in COVID-19. Profiling relied on immunoSEQ multiplex PCR, and the TCRdb table lists in-frame clones only, not all of them. The data show around 100,000 clones, 69% seen once. Sequencing was performed on peripheral blood. The origin of the receptors is a man older than 75 with acute or convalescent COVID-19.

The V and J genes are TRBV7-9 and TRBJ2-3, with a possible D match to TRBD2 (5 bases). The ends were cut back, 3 bases at V and 0 bases at J, with 16 bases in the middle. The length of the CDR3 is 17 residues. Looked up from germline, CDR1 is SEHNR and CDR2 is FQNEAQ (reference sequence). The CDR3, as DNA: TGTGCCAGCAGCTTGACACGGGGATCCCCTAGCACAGATACGCAGTATTTT. Translating gives CASSLTRGSPSTDTQYF. Supplemented by reference TRBV7-9 and TRBJ2-3, the full variable domain reads DTGVSQNPRHKITKRGQNVTFRCDPISEHNRLYWYRQTLGQGPEFLTYFQNEAQLEKSRLLSDRFSAERPKGSFSTLEIQRTEQGDSAMYLCASSLTRGSPSTDTQYFGPGTRLTVL.

The gene calls are TRBV19 and TRBJ1-2, with D uncertain. Deletions cut 9 bases from V and 4 bases from J, with 12 bases between. Germline assignment: CDR1 LNHDA and CDR2 SQIVND (reference sequence). The CDR3 has 12 residues. The CDR3 reads CARATETYGYTF. The CDR3, as DNA: TGTGCCAGGGCGACTGAAACCTATGGCTACACCTTC.

The genes are TRBV7-2 and TRBJ1-2; perhaps TRBD1 as D (6 bases). V gave up 5 bases and J gave up 3 bases, with 19 bases separating them. The germline CDR1 and CDR2 sequences are SGHTA and FQGNSA. This CDR3 contains 16 residues. In DNA, the CDR3 is TGTGCCAGCAGCGCTTCCGGGACACTCTCCGACTATGGCTACACCTTC. This encodes CASSASGTLSDYGYTF.

The chain couples TRBV7-9 to TRBJ1-5; TRBD1 agrees at 8 bases. V trimming: 1 base; J trimming: 3 bases; junction bases outside the gene matches: 8. The V gene's germline CDR1 is SEHNR and CDR2 FQNEAQ (reference sequence). The CDR3 is made up of 17 amino acids. CDR3 residues: CASSLGWGTGNNQPQHF. As DNA, the CDR3 is TGTGCCAGCAGCTTAGGCTGGGGGACAGGAAACAATCAGCCCCAGCATTTT.

In its sample, this clone was seen once. As DNA, the CDR3 is TGTGCTAGTGGTTTAGCTGGAGAACATACTGAAGCTTTCTTT. Translation: CASGLAGEHTEAFF. The V call is TRBV12-5, the J call TRBJ1-1; D is undetermined. Germline V gene lookup returns CDR1 LGHNT and CDR2 FRNRAP. V was pared by 3 bases and J by 5 bases, with 13 bases between. The CDR3 totals 14 residues.

The J gene is TRBJ1-3, the V gene TRBV7-9, with D possibly being TRBD1 (6 bases). Deletions cut 2 bases from V and 4 bases from J, with 12 bases between. CDR1 and CDR2 from the germline V gene are SEHNR and FQNEAQ (reference sequence). The CDR3 runs 15 residues. Here the CDR3 reads CASSLNTGSGNTIYF. CDR3 nucleotide sequence: TGTGCCAGCAGCTTAAACACAGGGTCGGGAAACACCATATATTTT.

In its sample, this clone was seen once. The chain joins TRBV19 to TRBJ2-1; 8 positions agree with TRBD2. CDR1 LNHDA and CDR2 SQIVND come from the germline V gene (reference sequence). The CDR3 spans 12 residues. This CDR3 reads CDEREREYEQFF. For the CDR3, the DNA is TGTGATGAACGAGAGCGGGAGTATGAGCAGTTCTTC.

This clone has only a few counts. The gene calls are TRBV9 and TRBJ2-7; D is perhaps TRBD1 (6 bases). The CDR3 has 14 amino acids. Trimming shortened V by 2 bases and J by 2 bases, and 11 bases separated the two germline ends. Germline assignment: CDR1 SGDLS and CDR2 YYNGEE. CDR3 nucleotides: TGTGCCAGCAGCGTCGGGACATACACCTACGAGCAGTACTTC. Its translation is CASSVGTYTYEQYF.

V and J are TRBV5-6 and TRBJ2-1, with D unclear. The CDR3 has 12 residues. V lost 2 bases and J lost 7, with 7 bases in between. The germline V gene encodes CDR1 SGHDT and CDR2 YYEEEE. This chain's CDR3 is CASSFHSNEQFF. The DNA for the CDR3 is TGTGCCAGCAGCTTTCATAGTAATGAGCAGTTCTTC.

The genes are TRBV5-4 and TRBJ2-3; D call uncertain. Deletions cut 1 base from V and 1 base from J, with 13 bases between. The CDR3 totals 16 residues. Germline-derived CDR1 and CDR2 are SGHNT and YYREEE (reference sequence). The CDR3 bases are TGTGCCAGCAGCTTGAATGCAGGCCCGGGCACAGATACGCAGTATTTT. Amino acid sequence: CASSLNAGPGTDTQYF.

The V and J genes are TRBV10-3 and TRBJ1-2; 9 bases align to TRBD1. The CDR3 spans 12 residues. Per the germline V gene, CDR1 is ENHRY and CDR2 is SYGVKD. V gave up 11 bases and J gave up 3 bases; unmatched junction bases: 4. CDR3 amino acids: CAGRTGDYGYTF. The CDR3 region has the DNA TGTGCCGGAAGGACAGGGGACTATGGCTACACCTTC.

The chain combines TRBV5-6 with TRBJ1-2; weak D call: TRBD1 (5 bases). Trimming removed 2 bases from V and 7 bases from J, with 12 bases in between. Germline V gives CDR1 SGHDT, CDR2 YYEEEE. The CDR3 covers 13 residues. Here the CDR3 DNA reads TGTGCCAGCAGCTTCGGCAGGGCTAGTGGCTACACCTTC. Translation: CASSFGRASGYTF.

The chain uses TRBV5-6 and TRBJ2-5; TRBD1 aligns across 7 bases. CDR1 is SGHDT and CDR2 is YYEEEE in the germline V gene. CDR3 length equals 16 residues. Trimming took 4 bases from V and 3 from J; bases not matched to a gene: 12. The CDR3, as DNA: TGTGCCAGCAGCGTAGTCGGGACAGACCTTAAAGAGACCCAGTACTTC. This encodes CASSVVGTDLKETQYF.

The CDR3 loop reads CASSFQGARLYEQYF. The CDR3 nucleotides read TGTGCCAGCAGTTTTCAGGGGGCAAGGCTATACGAGCAGTACTTC. The V gene is TRBV28, the J gene TRBJ2-7, with 8 bases that match TRBD1. CDR3 size: 15 residues. From germline, CDR1 is MDHEN and CDR2 SYDVKM. Trimming removed 3 bases from V and 4 bases from J; junction bases left unmatched: 8.

The gene calls are TRBV5-1 and TRBJ2-7; 8 bases line up with TRBD1. This CDR3 comprises 15 residues. The germline gives CDR1 SGHRS, CDR2 YFSETQ. The ends lost 4 bases at V and 4 bases at J; junction bases unmatched: 10. CDR3 loop: CASSNGQGGGYEQYF. For the CDR3, the DNA is TGCGCCAGCAGCAACGGACAGGGTGGAGGATACGAGCAGTACTTC.

As concerns this clone: One base away lies a much larger clone, so this may be a sequencing read error. The V gene is TRBV7-9, the J gene TRBJ2-3; D unresolved. V was shortened by 4 bases and J by 0 bases, with 2 bases between the two germline ends. Looked up from germline, CDR1 is SEHNR and CDR2 is FQNEAQ (reference sequence). This CDR3 is 12 amino acids long. The chain's CDR3 is CASSSSTDTQYF. The CDR3 coding sequence is TGTGCCAGCAGCTCGAGCACAGATACGCAGTATTTT. Using reference TRBV7-9 and TRBJ2-3 for the parts outside the CDR3, the full variable domain is DTGVSQNPRHKITKRGQNVTFRCDPISEHNRLYWYRQTLGQGPEFLTYFQNEAQLEKSRLLSDRFSAERPKGSFSTLEIQRTEQGDSAMYLCASSSSTDTQYFGPGTRLTVL.